The subject of this entry is one T cell receptor beta chain. Its target is not known. This entry comes from a study of shared clonotypes between healthy human individuals. Overall study: Each donor contributed plates that comprised three CD4 naive, three CD4 memory, two CD8 naive and one CD8 memory. Study-level points and caveats: Generation of non-shared clonotypes was less probable than generation of clonotypes shared by all four donors. Apart from blood, nothing was sampled; tissue repertoires likely differ. Sequencing depth was expected to influence donor clonotype sharing.

Assay used: immunoSEQ multiplex PCR; TCRdb lists only in-frame clones, some missing. The sample has about 820,000 clones, 80% to 95% seen once. Naive CD8 cells, CD45RO-negative and positively selected for CCR7, excluded terminally differentiated effector memory CD45RA+ cells. The CDR3 runs to 14 residues. The junction had 5 bases not matched to a gene; V was cut back by 7 bases and J by 3 bases. In germline, CDR1 is MNHEY, CDR2 SMNVEV (reference sequence). The gene calls are TRBV27 and TRBJ2-1, with 8 bases matching TRBD2. This TCR derives from a man under 40 in good health. The sample comprised naive CD8+ T cells sorted from blood. CDR3 in amino acids: CASIPGGSYNEQFF. The CDR3 region has the DNA TGTGCCAGCATTCCGGGAGGGAGCTACAATGAGCAGTTCTTC.